This is a list of T cell receptor beta chains from one sample in a study of CD8 T cells in ankylosing spondylitis. A single record per CDR3 protein comes from TCRdb applying MiXCR to the 5' RACE reads. The data show tens of thousands of distinct CDR3 sequences, more than 30% seen once. What was sequenced was synovial fluid, either unsorted or a sorted T cell fraction (not recorded which). Receptors were obtained from a male donor with ankylosing spondylitis. The CDR3 runs from the conserved cysteine through the conserved F or W. The order of the fields is D gene, clone size, J gene, V gene, CDR3 protein, CDR3 DNA. The D gene is left open where the match is weak. Clone size is stated in some rows and not others, as once, few, many or a class when expanded.

d_call: TRBD1; clone_size: NA; j_call: TRBJ2-5; v_call: TRBV15; cdr3_aa: CATSGGKGGEETQYF; cdr3_nt: TGTGCCACCAGCGGGGGCAAAGGGGGCGAAGAGACCCAGTACTTC
d_call: NA; clone_size: few; j_call: TRBJ1-4; v_call: TRBV3-1; cdr3_aa: CASSPRRGAGLEKLFF; cdr3_nt: TGTGCCAGCAGCCCGCGACGCGGGGCGGGCCTCGAAAAACTGTTTTTT
d_call: TRBD2; clone_size: few; j_call: TRBJ2-1; v_call: TRBV5-1; cdr3_aa: CASSSAGGINEQFF; cdr3_nt: TGCGCCAGCAGCTCAGCGGGAGGGATTAATGAGCAGTTCTTC
d_call: NA; clone_size: NA; j_call: TRBJ1-2; v_call: TRBV12-3/TRBV12-4; cdr3_aa: CASSFEGLDGYTF; cdr3_nt: TGTGCCAGCAGTTTCGAGGGTTTAGATGGCTACACCTTC
d_call: NA; clone_size: NA; j_call: TRBJ1-4; v_call: TRBV19; cdr3_aa: CASSIQIATNEKLFF; cdr3_nt: TGTGCCAGTAGTATTCAGATTGCAACTAATGAAAAACTGTTTTTT
d_call: NA; clone_size: medium-sized; j_call: TRBJ1-2; v_call: TRBV9; cdr3_aa: CASTEGNYGYTF; cdr3_nt: TGTGCCAGCACTGAGGGTAACTATGGCTACACCTTC
d_call: NA; clone_size: once; j_call: TRBJ1-1; v_call: TRBV20-1; cdr3_aa: CSATYDAFF; cdr3_nt: TGCAGTGCTACTTACGACGCTTTCTTT
d_call: TRBD1; clone_size: NA; j_call: TRBJ1-5; v_call: TRBV4-1; cdr3_aa: CASSQEGTGNNQPQHF; cdr3_nt: TGCGCCAGCAGCCAAGAGGGGACAGGGAACAATCAGCCCCAGCATTTT
d_call: NA; clone_size: NA; j_call: TRBJ2-2; v_call: TRBV4-1; cdr3_aa: CASSYGENTGELFF; cdr3_nt: TGCGCCAGCAGCTACGGTGAGAACACCGGGGAGCTGTTTTTT
d_call: NA; clone_size: few; j_call: TRBJ2-5; v_call: TRBV13; cdr3_aa: CASSSRDRAGKETQYF; cdr3_nt: TGTGCCAGCAGCTCCCGGGACAGAGCGGGAAAAGAGACCCAGTACTTC
d_call: TRBD2; clone_size: NA; j_call: TRBJ2-7; v_call: TRBV7-6; cdr3_aa: CASSPTLAAYEQYF; cdr3_nt: TGTGCCAGCAGCCCGACCCTAGCGGCCTACGAGCAGTACTTC
d_call: TRBD2; clone_size: NA; j_call: TRBJ2-1; v_call: TRBV5-6; cdr3_aa: CASSLLAGVGEQFF; cdr3_nt: TGTGCCAGCAGCTTACTAGCGGGAGTAGGTGAGCAGTTCTTC
d_call: NA; clone_size: few; j_call: TRBJ2-1; v_call: TRBV15; cdr3_aa: CATSSPLSSFSNEQFF; cdr3_nt: TGTGCCACCAGCTCCCCACTTTCTAGCTTCAGCAATGAGCAGTTCTTC
d_call: NA; clone_size: NA; j_call: TRBJ1-3; v_call: TRBV21-1; cdr3_aa: CASFPGGTEESESGNTIYF; cdr3_nt: TGTGCCAGCTTCCCCGGTGGGACTGAAGAAAGCGAATCTGGAAACACCATATATTTT
d_call: NA; clone_size: NA; j_call: TRBJ1-2; v_call: TRBV19; cdr3_aa: CASSTRPTLYGYTF; cdr3_nt: TGTGCCAGTAGTACCAGACCTACTCTATATGGCTACACCTTC
d_call: TRBD2; clone_size: NA; j_call: TRBJ2-1; v_call: TRBV10-3; cdr3_aa: CAISGLAGEVWSYNEQFF; cdr3_nt: TGTGCCATCAGCGGACTAGCGGGAGAAGTCTGGTCCTACAATGAGCAGTTCTTC
d_call: TRBD2; clone_size: many; j_call: TRBJ2-7; v_call: TRBV30; cdr3_aa: CASMGLAGRSSYEQYF; cdr3_nt: TGTGCCTCGATGGGACTAGCGGGTAGAAGCTCCTACGAGCAGTACTTC
d_call: NA; clone_size: few; j_call: TRBJ1-1; v_call: TRBV19; cdr3_aa: CASSIGFSANTEAFF; cdr3_nt: TGTGCCAGTAGTATAGGGTTCTCCGCGAACACTGAAGCTTTCTTT
d_call: NA; clone_size: few; j_call: TRBJ2-2; v_call: TRBV18; cdr3_aa: CASSPPGNTGELFF; cdr3_nt: TGTGCCAGCTCACCACCGGGGAACACCGGGGAGCTGTTTTTT
d_call: TRBD1; clone_size: few; j_call: TRBJ1-5; v_call: TRBV18; cdr3_aa: CASSLQGGNQPQHF; cdr3_nt: TGTGCCAGCTCTCTGCAGGGGGGCAATCAGCCCCAGCATTTT
d_call: NA; clone_size: NA; j_call: TRBJ2-2; v_call: TRBV6-1; cdr3_aa: CASSPSGTALITGELFF; cdr3_nt: TGTGCCAGCAGTCCCTCCGGGACTGCTCTGATCACCGGGGAGCTGTTTTTT
d_call: NA; clone_size: few; j_call: TRBJ1-6; v_call: TRBV5-6; cdr3_aa: CASSLGPPDSPLHF; cdr3_nt: TGTGCCAGCAGCTTGGGGCCGCCAGATTCACCCCTCCACTTT
d_call: TRBD2; clone_size: few; j_call: TRBJ2-1; v_call: TRBV12-3/TRBV12-4; cdr3_aa: CASSTSVTSNNEQFF; cdr3_nt: TGTGCCAGCAGTACTAGCGTCACATCAAACAATGAGCAGTTCTTC
d_call: NA; clone_size: NA; j_call: TRBJ2-5; v_call: TRBV24-1; cdr3_aa: CATSDYTTPGETQYF; cdr3_nt: TGTGCCACCAGTGACTATACCACGCCAGGGGAGACCCAGTACTTC
d_call: TRBD2; clone_size: few; j_call: TRBJ2-3; v_call: TRBV5-1; cdr3_aa: CASSLAGGVDTQYF; cdr3_nt: TGCGCCAGCAGCTTGGCCGGGGGGGTAGATACGCAGTATTTT